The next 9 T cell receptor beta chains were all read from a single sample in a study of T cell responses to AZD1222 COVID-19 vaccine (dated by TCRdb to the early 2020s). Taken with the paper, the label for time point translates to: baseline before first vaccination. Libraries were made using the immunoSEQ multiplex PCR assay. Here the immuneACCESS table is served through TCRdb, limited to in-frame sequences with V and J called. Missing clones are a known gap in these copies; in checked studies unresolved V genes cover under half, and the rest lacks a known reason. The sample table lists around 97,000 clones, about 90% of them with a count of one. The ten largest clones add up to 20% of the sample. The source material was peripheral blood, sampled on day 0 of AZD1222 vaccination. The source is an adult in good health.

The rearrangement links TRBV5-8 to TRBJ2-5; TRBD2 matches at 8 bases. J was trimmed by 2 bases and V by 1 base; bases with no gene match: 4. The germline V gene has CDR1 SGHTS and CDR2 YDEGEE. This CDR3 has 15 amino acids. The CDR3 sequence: CASSLLAGQQETQYF. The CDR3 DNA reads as TGTGCCAGCAGCTTGTTAGCGGGGCAACAAGAGACCCAGTACTTC. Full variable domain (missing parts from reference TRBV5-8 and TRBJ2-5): EAGVTQSPTHLIKTRGQQATLRCSPISGHTSVYWYQQALGLGLQFLLWYDEGEERNRGNFPPRFSGRQFPNYSSELNVNALELEDSALYLCASSLLAGQQETQYFGPGTRLLVL.

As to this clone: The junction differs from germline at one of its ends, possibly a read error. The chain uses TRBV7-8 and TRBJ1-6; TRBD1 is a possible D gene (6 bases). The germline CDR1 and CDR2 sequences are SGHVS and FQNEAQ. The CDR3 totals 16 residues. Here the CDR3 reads CASSLFRQGSGSPPHF. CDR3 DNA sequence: TGTGCCAGCAGCTTATTTAGGCAGGGGAGCGGTTCACCCCCCCACTTT.

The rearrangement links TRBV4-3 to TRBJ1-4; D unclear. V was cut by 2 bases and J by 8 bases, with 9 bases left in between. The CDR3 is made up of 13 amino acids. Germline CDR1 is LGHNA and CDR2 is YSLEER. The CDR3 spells CASSQTKREKLFF. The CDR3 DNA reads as TGCGCCAGCAGCCAAACTAAGAGAGAAAAACTGTTTTTT.

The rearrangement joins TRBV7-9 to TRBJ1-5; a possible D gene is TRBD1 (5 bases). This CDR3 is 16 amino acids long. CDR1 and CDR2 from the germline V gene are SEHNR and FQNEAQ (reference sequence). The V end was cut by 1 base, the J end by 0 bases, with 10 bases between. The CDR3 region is CASSLGGSNSNQPQHF. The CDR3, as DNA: TGTGCCAGCAGCTTAGGGGGGAGCAATAGCAATCAGCCCCAGCATTTT.

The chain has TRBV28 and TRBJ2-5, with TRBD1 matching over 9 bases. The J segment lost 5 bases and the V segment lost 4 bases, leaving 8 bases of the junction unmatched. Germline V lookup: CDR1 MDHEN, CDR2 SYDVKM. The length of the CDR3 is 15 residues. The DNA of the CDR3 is TGTGCCAGCAGTTCGGGACAGGGTAGGTGGGAGACCCAGTACTTC. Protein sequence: CASSSGQGRWETQYF.

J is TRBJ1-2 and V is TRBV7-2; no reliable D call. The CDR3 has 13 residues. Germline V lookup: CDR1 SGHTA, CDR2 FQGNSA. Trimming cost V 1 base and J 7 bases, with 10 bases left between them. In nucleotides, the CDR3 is TGTGCCAGCAGCTTAGATTTGGGTTCTGGCTACACCTTC. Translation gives CASSLDLGSGYTF.

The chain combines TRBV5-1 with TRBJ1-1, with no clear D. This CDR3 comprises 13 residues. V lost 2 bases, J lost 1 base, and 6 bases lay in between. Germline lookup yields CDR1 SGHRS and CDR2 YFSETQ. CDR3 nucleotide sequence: TGCGCCAGCAGCTTTGGAGGGAACACTGAAGCTTTCTTT. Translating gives CASSFGGNTEAFF. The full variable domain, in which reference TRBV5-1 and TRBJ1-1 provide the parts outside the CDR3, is KAGVTQTPRYLIKTRGQQVTLSCSPISGHRSVSWYQQTPGQGLQFLFEYFSETQRNKGNFPGRFSGRQFSNSRSEMNVSTLELGDSALYLCASSFGGNTEAFFGQGTRLTVV.

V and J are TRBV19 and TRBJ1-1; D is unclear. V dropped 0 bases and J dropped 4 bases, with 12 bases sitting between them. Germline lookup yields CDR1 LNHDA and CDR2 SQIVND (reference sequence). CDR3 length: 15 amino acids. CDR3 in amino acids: CASSIDKRGSTEAFF. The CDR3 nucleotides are TGTGCCAGTAGTATAGATAAAAGAGGGAGCACTGAAGCTTTCTTT.

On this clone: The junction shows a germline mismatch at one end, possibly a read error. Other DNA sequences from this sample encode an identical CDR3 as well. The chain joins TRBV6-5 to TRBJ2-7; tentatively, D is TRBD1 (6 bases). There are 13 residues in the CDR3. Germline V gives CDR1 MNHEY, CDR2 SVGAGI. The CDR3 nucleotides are TGTGCCAGCAGGTTCGGACAGCCCTACGAGCAGTACTTT. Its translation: CASRFGQPYEQYF.